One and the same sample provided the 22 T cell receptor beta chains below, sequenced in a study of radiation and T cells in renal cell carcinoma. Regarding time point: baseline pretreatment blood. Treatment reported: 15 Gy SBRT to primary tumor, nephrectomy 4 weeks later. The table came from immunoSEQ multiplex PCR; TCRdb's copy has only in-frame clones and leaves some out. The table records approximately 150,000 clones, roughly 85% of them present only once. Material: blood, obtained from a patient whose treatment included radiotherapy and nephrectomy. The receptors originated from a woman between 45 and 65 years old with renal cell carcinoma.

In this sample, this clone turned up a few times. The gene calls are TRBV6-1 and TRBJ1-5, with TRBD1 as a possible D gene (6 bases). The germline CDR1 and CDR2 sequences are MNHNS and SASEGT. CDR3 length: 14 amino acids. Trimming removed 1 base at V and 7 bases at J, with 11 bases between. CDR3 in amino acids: CASSEEGRGQPQHF. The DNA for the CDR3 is TGTGCCAGCAGTGAAGAAGGTAGGGGGCAGCCCCAGCATTTT.

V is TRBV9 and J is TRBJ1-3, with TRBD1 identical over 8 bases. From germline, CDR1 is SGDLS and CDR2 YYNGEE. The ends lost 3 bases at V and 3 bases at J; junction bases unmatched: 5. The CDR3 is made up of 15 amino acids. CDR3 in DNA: TGTGCCAGCAGCGAATCAGGGGGCATTGGAAACACCATATATTTT. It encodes CASSESGGIGNTIYF.

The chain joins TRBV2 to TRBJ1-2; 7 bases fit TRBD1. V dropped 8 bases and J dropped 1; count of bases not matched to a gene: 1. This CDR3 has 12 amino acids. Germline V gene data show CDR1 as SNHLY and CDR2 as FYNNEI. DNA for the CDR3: TGTGCCAGCTACAGGGGTAACTATGGCTACACCTTC. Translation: CASYRGNYGYTF.

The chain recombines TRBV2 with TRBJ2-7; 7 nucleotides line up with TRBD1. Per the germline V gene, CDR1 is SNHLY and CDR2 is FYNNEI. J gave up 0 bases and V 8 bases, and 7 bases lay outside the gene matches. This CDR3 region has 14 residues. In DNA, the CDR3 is TGTGCCAGCCTAGGGACAGATAGCTCCTACGAGCAGTACTTC. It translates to CASLGTDSSYEQYF.

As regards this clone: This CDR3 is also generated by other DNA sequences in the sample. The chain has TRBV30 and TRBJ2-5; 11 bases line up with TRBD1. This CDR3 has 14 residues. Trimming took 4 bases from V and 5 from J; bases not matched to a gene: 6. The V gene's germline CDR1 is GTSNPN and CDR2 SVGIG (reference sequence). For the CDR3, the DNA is TGTGCCTGGACCGGACAGGGGGCGCGGGAGACCCAGTACTTC. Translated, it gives CAWTGQGARETQYF.

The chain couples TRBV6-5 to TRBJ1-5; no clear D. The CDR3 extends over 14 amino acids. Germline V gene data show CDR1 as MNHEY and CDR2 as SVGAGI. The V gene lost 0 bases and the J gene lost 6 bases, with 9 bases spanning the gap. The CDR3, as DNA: TGTGCCAGCAGTTACTCGTCGGCGGGTCAGCCCCAGCATTTT. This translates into CASSYSSAGQPQHF.

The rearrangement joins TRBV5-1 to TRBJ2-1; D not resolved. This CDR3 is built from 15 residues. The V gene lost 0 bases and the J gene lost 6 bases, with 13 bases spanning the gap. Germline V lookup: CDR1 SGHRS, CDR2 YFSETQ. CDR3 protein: CASSLGQRESNEQFF. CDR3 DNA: TGCGCCAGCAGCTTGGGGCAGAGAGAAAGCAATGAGCAGTTCTTC.

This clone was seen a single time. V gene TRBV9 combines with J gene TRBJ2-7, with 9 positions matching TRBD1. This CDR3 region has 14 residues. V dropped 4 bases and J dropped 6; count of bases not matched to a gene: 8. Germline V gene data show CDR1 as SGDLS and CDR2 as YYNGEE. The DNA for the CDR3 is TGTGCCAGCAGCTCGCGCGGACAGGGGACCGAGCAGTACTTC. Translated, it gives CASSSRGQGTEQYF.

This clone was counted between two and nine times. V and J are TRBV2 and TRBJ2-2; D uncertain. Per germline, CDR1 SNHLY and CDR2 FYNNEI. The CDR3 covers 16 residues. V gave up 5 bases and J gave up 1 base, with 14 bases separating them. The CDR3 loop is CASSRKPNLNTGELFF. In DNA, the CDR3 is TGTGCCAGCAGTCGAAAACCTAATTTGAACACCGGGGAGCTGTTTTTT.

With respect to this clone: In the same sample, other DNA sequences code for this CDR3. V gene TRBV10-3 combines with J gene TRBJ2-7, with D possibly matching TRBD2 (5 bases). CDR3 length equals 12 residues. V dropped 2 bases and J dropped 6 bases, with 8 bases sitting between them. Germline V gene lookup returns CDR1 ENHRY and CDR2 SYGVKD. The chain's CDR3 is CAISEPRGEQYF. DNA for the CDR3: TGTGCCATCAGTGAGCCCCGGGGCGAGCAGTACTTC.

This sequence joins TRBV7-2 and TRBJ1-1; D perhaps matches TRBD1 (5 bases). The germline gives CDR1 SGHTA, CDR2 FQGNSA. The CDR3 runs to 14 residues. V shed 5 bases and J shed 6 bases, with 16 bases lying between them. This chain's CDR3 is CASSPNRDWAEAFF. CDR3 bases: TGTGCCAGCAGCCCAAACCGGGACTGGGCTGAAGCTTTCTTT.

CDR3 amino acids: CASSGQIANYEQYF. The CDR3 DNA follows: TGTGCCAGCAGCGGGCAGATAGCAAACTACGAGCAGTACTTC. The gene calls are TRBV6-1 and TRBJ2-7; D ambiguous. Germline-derived CDR1 and CDR2 are MNHNS and SASEGT. The CDR3 is 14 residues long. V lost 6 bases and J lost 3, with 15 bases in between.

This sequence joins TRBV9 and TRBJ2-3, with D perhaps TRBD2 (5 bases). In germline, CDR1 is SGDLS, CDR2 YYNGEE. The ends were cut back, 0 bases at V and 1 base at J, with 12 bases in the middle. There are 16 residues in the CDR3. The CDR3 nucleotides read TGTGCCAGCAGCGTAGTATCGGGAAGCGGCACAGATACGCAGTATTTT. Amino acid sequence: CASSVVSGSGTDTQYF.

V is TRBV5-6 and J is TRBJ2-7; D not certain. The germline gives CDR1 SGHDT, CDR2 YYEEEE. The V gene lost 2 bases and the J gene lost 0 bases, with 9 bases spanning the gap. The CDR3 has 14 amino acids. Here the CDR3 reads CASSLDTFSYEQYF. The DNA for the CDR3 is TGTGCCAGCAGCTTAGACACGTTCTCCTACGAGCAGTACTTC.

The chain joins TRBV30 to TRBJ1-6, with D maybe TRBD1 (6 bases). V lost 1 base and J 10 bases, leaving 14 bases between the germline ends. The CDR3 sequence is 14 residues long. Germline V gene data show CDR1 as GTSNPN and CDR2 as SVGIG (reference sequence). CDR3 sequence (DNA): TGTGCCTGGAGTGGAGGGGGGAGTGACTCACCCCTCCACTTT. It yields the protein CAWSGGGSDSPLHF. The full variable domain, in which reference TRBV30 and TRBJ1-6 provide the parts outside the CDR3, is SQTIHQWPATLVQPVGSPLSLECTVEGTSNPNLYWYRQAAGRGLQLLFYSVGIGQISSEVPQNLSASRPQDRQFILSSKKLLLSDSGFYLCAWSGGGSDSPLHFGNGTRLTVT.

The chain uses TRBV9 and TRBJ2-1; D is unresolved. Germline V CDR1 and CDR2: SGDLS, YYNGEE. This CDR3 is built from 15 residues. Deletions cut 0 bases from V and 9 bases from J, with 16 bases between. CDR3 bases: TGTGCCAGCAGCGTAGACGGCACGCTGGGCACTGAGCAGTTCTTC. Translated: CASSVDGTLGTEQFF.

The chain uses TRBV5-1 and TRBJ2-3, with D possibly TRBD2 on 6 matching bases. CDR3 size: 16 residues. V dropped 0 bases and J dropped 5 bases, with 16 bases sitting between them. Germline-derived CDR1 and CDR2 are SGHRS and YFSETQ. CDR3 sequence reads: CASSLAQRAILDTQYF. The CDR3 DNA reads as TGCGCCAGCAGCTTGGCCCAGCGGGCCATTTTAGATACGCAGTATTTT.

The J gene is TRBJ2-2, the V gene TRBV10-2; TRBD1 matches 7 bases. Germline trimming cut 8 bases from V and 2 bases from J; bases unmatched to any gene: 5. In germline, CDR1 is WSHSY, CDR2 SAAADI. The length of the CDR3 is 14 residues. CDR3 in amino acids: CASRRDSNTGELFF. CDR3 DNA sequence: TGCGCCAGCCGCAGGGACAGTAACACCGGGGAGCTGTTTTTT.

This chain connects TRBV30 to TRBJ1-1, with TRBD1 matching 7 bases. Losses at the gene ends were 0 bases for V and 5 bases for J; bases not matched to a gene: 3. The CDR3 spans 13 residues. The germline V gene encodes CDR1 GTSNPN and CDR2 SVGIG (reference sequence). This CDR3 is CAWSVEGATEAFF. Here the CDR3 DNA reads TGTGCCTGGAGTGTGGAGGGGGCAACTGAAGCTTTCTTT.

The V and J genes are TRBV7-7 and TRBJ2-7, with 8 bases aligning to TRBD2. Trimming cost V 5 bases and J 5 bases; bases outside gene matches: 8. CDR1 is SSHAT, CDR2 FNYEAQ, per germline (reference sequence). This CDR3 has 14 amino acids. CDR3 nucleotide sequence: TGTGCCAGCAGCCTCGGGCTAGCGGGCCACGAGCAGTACTTC. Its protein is CASSLGLAGHEQYF. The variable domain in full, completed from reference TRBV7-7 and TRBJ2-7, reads GAGVSQSPRYKVTKRGQDVTLRCDPISSHATLYWYQQALGQGPEFLTYFNYEAQPDKSGLPSDRFSAERPEGSISTLTIQRTEQRDSAMYRCASSLGLAGHEQYFGPGTRLTVT.

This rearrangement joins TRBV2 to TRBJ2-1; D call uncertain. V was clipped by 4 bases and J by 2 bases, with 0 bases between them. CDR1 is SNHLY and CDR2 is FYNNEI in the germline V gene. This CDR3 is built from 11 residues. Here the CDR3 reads CASSAYNEQFF. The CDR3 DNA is TGTGCCAGCAGTGCCTACAATGAGCAGTTCTTC. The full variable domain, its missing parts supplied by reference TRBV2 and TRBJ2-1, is EPEVTQTPSHQVTQMGQEVILRCVPISNHLYFYWYRQILGQKVEFLVSFYNNEISEKSEIFDDQFSVERPDGSNFTLKIRSTKLEDSAMYFCASSAYNEQFFGPGTRLTVL.

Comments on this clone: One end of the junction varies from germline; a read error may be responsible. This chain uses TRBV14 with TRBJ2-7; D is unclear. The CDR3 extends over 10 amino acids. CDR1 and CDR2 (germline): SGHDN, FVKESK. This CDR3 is CASSPPRADF. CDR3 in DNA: TGTGCCAGCAGCCCCCCCCGAGCAGACTTC.